The sample holds many counts of the clone carrying this T cell receptor (beta chain). Its specificity is unknown. TCRdb re-called the RT-PCR reads with MiXCR, one entry per CDR3 protein. Among 550,000 to 800,000 distinct CDR3 sequences listed, around 13% were seen once. The data were obtained in a study of response to subunit inactivated influenza vaccine. The study, taken as a whole, reports: T cells newly recruited by each seasonal influenza vaccination are few, the authors suggested.

Per germline, CDR1 MNHNY and CDR2 SVGAGI (reference sequence). V dropped 6 bases and J dropped 4 bases, with 12 bases sitting between them. This CDR3 is 13 amino acids long. This sequence was found in a man over 45 who received an inactivated influenza vaccine. V and J are TRBV6-6 and TRBJ1-2; D gene unclear. This specimen consisted of PBMCs from blood, obtained 14 days before vaccination. The CDR3 is CASRYDNLYGYTF. The CDR3 DNA is TGTGCCAGCAGATATGACAACCTCTATGGCTACACCTTC.